The entry below describes one T cell receptor beta chain. Its cognate antigen is unknown. These data belong to a study of cytomegalovirus exposure and HLA in healthy donors. Sampled while nominally healthy, donors likely had unrecorded immune exposures. Notes on the study in general: Previous analysis showed most TCR beta V segments were productive about 87% or about 30% of the time. It was 160 or so TCR beta chains that were listed as cytomegalovirus-associated.

The primer mix had 60 Vbeta and 13 Jbeta primers. Assay: immunoSEQ multiplex PCR; the TCRdb copy retains only in-frame clones and omits some. In the table there are 100,000 to 150,000 clones, roughly 80% of which are singletons. Per the germline V gene, CDR1 is SGHTA and CDR2 is FQGNSA. The CDR3 length is 15 residues. Trimming removed 2 bases from V and 2 bases from J, with 13 bases in between. The sequence derives from a male donor in good health and CMV-seronegative. The rearrangement uses TRBV7-2 and TRBJ2-7; D call uncertain. The sample comprised PBMCs. CDR3 bases: TGTGCCAGCAGCTTATCCAAAACTACCGCCTACGAGCAGTACTTC. Translating gives CASSLSKTTAYEQYF.